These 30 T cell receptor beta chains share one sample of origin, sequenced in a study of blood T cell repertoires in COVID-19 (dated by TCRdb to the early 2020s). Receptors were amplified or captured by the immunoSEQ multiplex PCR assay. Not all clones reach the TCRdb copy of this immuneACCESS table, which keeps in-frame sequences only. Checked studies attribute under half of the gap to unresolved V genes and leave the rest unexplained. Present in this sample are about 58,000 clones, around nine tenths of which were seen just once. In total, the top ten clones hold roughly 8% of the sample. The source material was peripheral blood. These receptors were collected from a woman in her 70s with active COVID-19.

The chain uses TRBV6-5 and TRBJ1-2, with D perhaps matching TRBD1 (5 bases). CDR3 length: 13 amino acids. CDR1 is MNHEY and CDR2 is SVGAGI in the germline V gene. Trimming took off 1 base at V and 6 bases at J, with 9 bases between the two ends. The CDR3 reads CASSYFQGNGYTF. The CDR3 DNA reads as TGTGCCAGCAGTTACTTCCAGGGAAATGGCTACACCTTC.

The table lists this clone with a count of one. The CDR3 coding sequence is TGTGCCAGCAGACGACTAGCGGGGGGGTCCTACGAGCAGTACTTC. It is translated as CASRRLAGGSYEQYF. V is TRBV28 and J is TRBJ2-7, with 14 bases that match TRBD2. This CDR3 spans 15 amino acids. The V gene's germline CDR1 is MDHEN and CDR2 SYDVKM. After removal of 6 bases from V and 1 base from J, the junction contained 2 bases not matched to a gene.

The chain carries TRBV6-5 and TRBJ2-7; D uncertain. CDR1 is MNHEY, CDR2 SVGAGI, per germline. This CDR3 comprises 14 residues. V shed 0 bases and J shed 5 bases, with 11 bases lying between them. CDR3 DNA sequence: TGTGCCAGCAGTTACTCGGGCCTGTGGGACGAGCAGTACTTC. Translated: CASSYSGLWDEQYF.

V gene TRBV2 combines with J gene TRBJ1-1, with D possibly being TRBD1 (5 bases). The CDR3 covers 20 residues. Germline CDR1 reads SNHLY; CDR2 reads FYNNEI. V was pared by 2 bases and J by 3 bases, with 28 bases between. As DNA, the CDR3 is TGTGCCAGCAGTGAAAAGTTCCGGATCCCTATGGGGAAGGGGTACACTGAAGCTTTCTTT. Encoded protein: CASSEKFRIPMGKGYTEAFF.

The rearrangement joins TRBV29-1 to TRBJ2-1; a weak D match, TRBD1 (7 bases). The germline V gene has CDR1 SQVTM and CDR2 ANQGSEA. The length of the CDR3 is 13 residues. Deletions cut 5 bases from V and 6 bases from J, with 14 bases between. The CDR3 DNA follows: TGCAGCGTTCTGGGGCAGGGGGGCAATGAGCAGTTCTTC. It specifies CSVLGQGGNEQFF.

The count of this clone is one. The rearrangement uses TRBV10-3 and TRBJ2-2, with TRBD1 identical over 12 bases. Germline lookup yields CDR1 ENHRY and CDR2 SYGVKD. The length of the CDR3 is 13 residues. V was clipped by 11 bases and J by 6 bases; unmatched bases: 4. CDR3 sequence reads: CALGQGASGELFF. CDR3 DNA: TGTGCCTTGGGACAGGGGGCGTCCGGGGAGCTGTTTTTT.

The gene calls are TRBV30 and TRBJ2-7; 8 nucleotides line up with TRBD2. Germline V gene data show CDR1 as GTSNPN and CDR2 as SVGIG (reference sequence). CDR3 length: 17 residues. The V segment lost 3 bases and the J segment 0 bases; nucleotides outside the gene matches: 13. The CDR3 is CAWRWAGGFESSYEQYF. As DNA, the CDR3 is TGTGCCTGGAGGTGGGCGGGAGGTTTCGAGAGCTCCTACGAGCAGTACTTC.

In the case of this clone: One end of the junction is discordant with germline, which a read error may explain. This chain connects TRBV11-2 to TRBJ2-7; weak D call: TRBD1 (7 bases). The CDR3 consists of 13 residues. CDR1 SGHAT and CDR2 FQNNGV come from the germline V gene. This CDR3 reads CASSGGQAYGAGF. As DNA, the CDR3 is TGTGCCAGCAGCGGAGGACAGGCCTATGGAGCGGGCTTC.

The DNA for the CDR3 is TGTGCCAGCAGTGAACAGGCCCCCAATTCACCCCTCCACTTT. This encodes CASSEQAPNSPLHF. The chain joins TRBV6-1 to TRBJ1-6; D ambiguous. Germline-derived CDR1 and CDR2 are MNHNS and SASEGT. The CDR3 length is 14 residues. V gave up 2 bases and J gave up 7 bases, with 9 bases separating them.

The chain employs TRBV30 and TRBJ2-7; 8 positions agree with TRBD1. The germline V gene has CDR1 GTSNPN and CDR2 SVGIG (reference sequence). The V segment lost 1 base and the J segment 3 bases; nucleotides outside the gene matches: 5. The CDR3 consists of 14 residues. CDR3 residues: CAWSARTGNYEQYF. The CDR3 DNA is TGTGCCTGGAGTGCCAGGACAGGGAACTACGAGCAGTACTTC.

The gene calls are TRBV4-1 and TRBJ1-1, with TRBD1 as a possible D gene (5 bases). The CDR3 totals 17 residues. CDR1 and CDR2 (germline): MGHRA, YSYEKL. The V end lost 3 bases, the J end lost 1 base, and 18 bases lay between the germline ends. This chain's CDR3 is CASSHPGPGKRNTEAFF. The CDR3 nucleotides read TGCGCCAGCAGCCACCCTGGCCCAGGGAAGAGGAACACTGAAGCTTTCTTT.

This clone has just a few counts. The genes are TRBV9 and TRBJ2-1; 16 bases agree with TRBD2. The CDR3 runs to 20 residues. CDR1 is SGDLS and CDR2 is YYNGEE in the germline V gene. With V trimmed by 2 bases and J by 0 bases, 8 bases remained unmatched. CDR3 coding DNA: TGTGCCAGCAGCGTCCACAGGGGACTAGCGGGGGGGAGCTCCTACAATGAGCAGTTCTTC. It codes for CASSVHRGLAGGSSYNEQFF.

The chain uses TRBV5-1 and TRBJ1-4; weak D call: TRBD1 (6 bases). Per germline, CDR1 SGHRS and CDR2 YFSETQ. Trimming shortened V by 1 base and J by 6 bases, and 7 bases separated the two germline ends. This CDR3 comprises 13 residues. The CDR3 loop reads CASSLTGYEKLFF. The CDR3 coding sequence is TGCGCCAGCAGCTTGACAGGGTATGAAAAACTGTTTTTT.

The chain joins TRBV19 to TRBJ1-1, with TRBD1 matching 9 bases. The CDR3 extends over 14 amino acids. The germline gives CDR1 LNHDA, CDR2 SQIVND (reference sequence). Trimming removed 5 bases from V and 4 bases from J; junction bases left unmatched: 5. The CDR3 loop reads CASSATGGLTEAFF. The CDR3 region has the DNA TGTGCCAGTAGTGCCACAGGGGGCCTCACTGAAGCTTTCTTT.

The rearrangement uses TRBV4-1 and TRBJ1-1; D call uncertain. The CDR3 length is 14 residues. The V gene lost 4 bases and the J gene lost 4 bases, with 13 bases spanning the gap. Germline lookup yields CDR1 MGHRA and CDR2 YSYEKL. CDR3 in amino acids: CASSPQRDSTEAFF. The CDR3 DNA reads TGCGCCAGCAGCCCCCAACGTGATAGCACTGAAGCTTTCTTT.

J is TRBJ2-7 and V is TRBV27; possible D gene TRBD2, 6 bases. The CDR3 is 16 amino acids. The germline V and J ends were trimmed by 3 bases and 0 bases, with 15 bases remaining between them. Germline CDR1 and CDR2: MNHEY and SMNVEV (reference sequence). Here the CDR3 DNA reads TGTGCCAGCAGTTTGGTCCCTAGCGCCTACTCCTACGAGCAGTACTTC. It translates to CASSLVPSAYSYEQYF.

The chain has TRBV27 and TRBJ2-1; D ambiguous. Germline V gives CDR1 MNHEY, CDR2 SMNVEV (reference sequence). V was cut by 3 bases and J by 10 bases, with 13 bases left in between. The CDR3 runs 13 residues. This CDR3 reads CASSLRGRREQFF. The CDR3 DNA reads TGTGCCAGCAGTTTGCGCGGTCGAAGGGAGCAGTTCTTC.

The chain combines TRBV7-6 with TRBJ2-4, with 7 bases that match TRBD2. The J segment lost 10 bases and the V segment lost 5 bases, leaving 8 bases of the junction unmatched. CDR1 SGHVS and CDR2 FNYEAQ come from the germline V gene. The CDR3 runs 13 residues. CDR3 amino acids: CASSPLQAGIQYF. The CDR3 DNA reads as TGTGCCAGCAGCCCGCTCCAAGCGGGAATTCAGTACTTC.

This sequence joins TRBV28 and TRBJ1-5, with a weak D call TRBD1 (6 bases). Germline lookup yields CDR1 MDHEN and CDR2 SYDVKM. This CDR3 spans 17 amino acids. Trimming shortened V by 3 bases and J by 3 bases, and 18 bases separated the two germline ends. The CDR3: CASSFPAGDSLNQPQHF. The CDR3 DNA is TGTGCCAGCAGTTTCCCCGCAGGGGATTCCCTCAATCAGCCCCAGCATTTT.

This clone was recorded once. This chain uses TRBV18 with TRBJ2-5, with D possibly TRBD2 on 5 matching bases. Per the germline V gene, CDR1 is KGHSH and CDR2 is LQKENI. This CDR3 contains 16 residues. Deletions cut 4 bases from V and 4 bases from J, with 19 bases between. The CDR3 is CASSLQTSSAGETQYF. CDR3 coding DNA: TGTGCCAGCTCACTACAGACGTCCAGCGCGGGAGAGACCCAGTACTTC.

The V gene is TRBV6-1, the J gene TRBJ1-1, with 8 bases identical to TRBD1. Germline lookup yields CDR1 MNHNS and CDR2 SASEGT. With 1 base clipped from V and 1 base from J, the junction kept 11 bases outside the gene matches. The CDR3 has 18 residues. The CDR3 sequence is CASSEVPSGQGANTEAFF. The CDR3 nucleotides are TGTGCCAGCAGTGAAGTTCCGTCGGGGCAGGGGGCGAACACTGAAGCTTTCTTT.

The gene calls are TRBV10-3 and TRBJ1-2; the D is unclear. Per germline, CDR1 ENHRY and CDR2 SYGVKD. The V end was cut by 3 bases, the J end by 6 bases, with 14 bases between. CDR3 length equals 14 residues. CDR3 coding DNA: TGTGCCATCAGTGACACGATGCAGCAGGATGGCTACACCTTC. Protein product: CAISDTMQQDGYTF.

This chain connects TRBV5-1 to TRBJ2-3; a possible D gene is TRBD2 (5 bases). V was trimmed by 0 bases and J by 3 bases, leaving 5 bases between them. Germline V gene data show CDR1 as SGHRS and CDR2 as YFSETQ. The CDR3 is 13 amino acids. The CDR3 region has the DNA TGCGCCAGCAGCTTGGGAGGGACAGATACGCAGTATTTT. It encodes CASSLGGTDTQYF.

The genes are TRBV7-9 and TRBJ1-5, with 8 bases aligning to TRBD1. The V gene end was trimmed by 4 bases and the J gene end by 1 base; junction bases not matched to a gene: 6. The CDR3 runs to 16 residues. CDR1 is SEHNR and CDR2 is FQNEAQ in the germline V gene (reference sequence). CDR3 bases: TGTGCCAGCAGCTACGGACAGGGTCTAAGCAATCAGCCCCAGCATTTT. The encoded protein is CASSYGQGLSNQPQHF.

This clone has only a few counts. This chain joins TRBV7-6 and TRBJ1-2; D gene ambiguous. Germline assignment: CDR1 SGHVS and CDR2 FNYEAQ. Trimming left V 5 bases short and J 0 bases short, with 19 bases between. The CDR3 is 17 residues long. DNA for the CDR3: TGTGCCAGCAGCCCACGCTATGAGCGTCAAGCTAACTATGGCTACACCTTC. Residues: CASSPRYERQANYGYTF.

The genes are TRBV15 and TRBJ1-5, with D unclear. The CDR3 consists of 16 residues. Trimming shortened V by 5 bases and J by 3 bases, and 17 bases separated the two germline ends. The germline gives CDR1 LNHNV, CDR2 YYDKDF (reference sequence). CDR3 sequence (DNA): TGTGCCACCAGCGCAGAGAGTACGGGGATCAATCAGCCCCAGCATTTT. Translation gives CATSAESTGINQPQHF.

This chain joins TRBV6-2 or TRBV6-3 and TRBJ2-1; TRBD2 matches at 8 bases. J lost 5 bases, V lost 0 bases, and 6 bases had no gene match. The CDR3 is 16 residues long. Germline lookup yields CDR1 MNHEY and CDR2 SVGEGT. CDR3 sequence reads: CASSYSRVAGNNEQFF. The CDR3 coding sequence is TGTGCCAGCAGTTACTCGAGGGTAGCGGGAAACAATGAGCAGTTCTTC.

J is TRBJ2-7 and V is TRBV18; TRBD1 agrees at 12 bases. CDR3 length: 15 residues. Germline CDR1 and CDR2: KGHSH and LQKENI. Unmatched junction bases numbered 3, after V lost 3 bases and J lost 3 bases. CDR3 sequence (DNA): TGTGCCAGCTCACCGGGACAGGGGGCGTTCTACGAGCAGTACTTC. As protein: CASSPGQGAFYEQYF.

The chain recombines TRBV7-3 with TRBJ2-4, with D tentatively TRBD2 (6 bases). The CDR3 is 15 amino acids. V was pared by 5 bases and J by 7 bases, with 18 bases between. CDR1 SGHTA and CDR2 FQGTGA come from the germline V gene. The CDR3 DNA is TGTGCCAGCAGCCCAGGACCTAGGGAGGTGAACATTCAGTACTTC. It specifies CASSPGPREVNIQYF. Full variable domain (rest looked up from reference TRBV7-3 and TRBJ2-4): GAGVSQTPSNKVTEKGKYVELRCDPISGHTALYWYRQSLGQGPEFLIYFQGTGAADDSGLPNDRFFAVRPEGSVSTLKIQRTERGDSAVYLCASSPGPREVNIQYFGAGTRLSVL.

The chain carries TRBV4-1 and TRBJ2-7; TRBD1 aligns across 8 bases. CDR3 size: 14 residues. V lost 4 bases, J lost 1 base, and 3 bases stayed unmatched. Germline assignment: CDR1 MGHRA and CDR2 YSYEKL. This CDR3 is CASSRQGASYEQYF. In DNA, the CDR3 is TGCGCCAGCAGCCGGCAGGGGGCTTCCTACGAGCAGTACTTC.